A single sample is the source of the 26 T cell receptor beta chains below, sequenced in a study of cytomegalovirus exposure and HLA in healthy donors. With 60 Vbeta and 13 Jbeta primers, the PCR was carried out. Generated by immunoSEQ multiplex PCR, the TCRdb table keeps only in-frame clones and is missing some. The sample totals about 120,000 clones. Sequencing was done on a sample of PBMCs. The receptor source for this set is a woman between 40 and 55 years old in good health and CMV-seropositive.

J is TRBJ2-1 and V is TRBV30, with TRBD2 matching over 9 bases. CDR3 length: 16 amino acids. CDR1 GTSNPN and CDR2 SVGIG come from the germline V gene (reference sequence). With V trimmed by 0 bases and J by 3 bases, 6 bases remained unmatched. Written as DNA, the CDR3 is TGTGCCTGGAGTGTACTCAAGACTAGCGGCTACAATGAGCAGTTCTTC. Translated, it gives CAWSVLKTSGYNEQFF.

The J gene is TRBJ2-2, the V gene TRBV5-1, with no clear D. The CDR3 runs 15 residues. V lost 0 bases to trimming and J lost 4 bases, with 10 bases between them. CDR1 and CDR2 from the germline V gene are SGHRS and YFSETQ. The CDR3, as DNA: TGCGCCAGCAGCTTGGAGGTCGCGGCCACCGGGGAGCTGTTTTTT. The encoded protein is CASSLEVAATGELFF. Combining the CDR3 with reference TRBV5-1 and TRBJ2-2 gives the whole variable domain KAGVTQTPRYLIKTRGQQVTLSCSPISGHRSVSWYQQTPGQGLQFLFEYFSETQRNKGNFPGRFSGRQFSNSRSEMNVSTLELGDSALYLCASSLEVAATGELFFGEGSRLTVL.

This sequence joins TRBV5-8 and TRBJ2-7; 9 nucleotides agree with TRBD2. This CDR3 region has 15 residues. V lost 5 bases and J lost 6; bases outside the gene matches: 12. Germline values: CDR1 SGHTS, CDR2 YDEGEE. The chain's CDR3 is CASSRGGAQLGEQYF. Written as DNA, the CDR3 is TGTGCCAGCAGTCGCGGGGGGGCCCAACTGGGCGAGCAGTACTTC.

The chain recombines TRBV6-6 with TRBJ2-2; TRBD2 aligns across 7 bases. Trimming at V came to 6 bases and at J to 0 bases, leaving 7 bases not matched to a gene. The germline gives CDR1 MNHNY, CDR2 SVGAGI (reference sequence). This CDR3 has 16 amino acids. CDR3 in DNA: TGTGCCAGCAGCGGACCTAGCGGAGCGAACACCGGGGAGCTGTTTTTT. Translated: CASSGPSGANTGELFF.

This chain uses TRBV7-9 with TRBJ2-5, with 9 bases lining up with TRBD1. This CDR3 has 17 residues. Germline CDR1 and CDR2: SEHNR and FQNEAQ (reference sequence). With 4 bases clipped from V and 4 bases from J, the junction kept 13 bases outside the gene matches. CDR3 region: CASSSLPRGQGGETQYF. CDR3 nucleotide sequence: TGTGCCAGCAGCTCTCTGCCGCGGGGACAGGGAGGAGAGACCCAGTACTTC.

The chain joins TRBV27 to TRBJ1-2; D may be TRBD1 (6 bases). V was shortened by 5 bases and J by 5 bases, with 15 bases between the two germline ends. The CDR3 totals 14 residues. Germline V gene lookup returns CDR1 MNHEY and CDR2 SMNVEV (reference sequence). The CDR3 coding sequence is TGTGCCAGCAGTCCCGGGACATGGGGTTATGGCTACACCTTC. Its protein is CASSPGTWGYGYTF.

CDR3 in amino acids: CATSRDVATRGQYF. CDR3 bases: TGTGCCACCAGCAGAGATGTAGCGACCCGGGGGCAGTACTTC. This chain connects TRBV15 to TRBJ2-7, with D possibly matching TRBD2 (5 bases). Germline values: CDR1 LNHNV, CDR2 YYDKDF (reference sequence). V gave up 0 bases and J gave up 9 bases, with 15 bases separating them. This CDR3 comprises 14 residues.

The genes are TRBV28 and TRBJ2-7; a weak D match, TRBD2 (5 bases). The V end lost 7 bases, the J end lost 2 bases, and 12 bases lay between the germline ends. CDR1 and CDR2 (germline): MDHEN, SYDVKM. This CDR3 has 13 amino acids. The CDR3 spells CASNRAAAYEQYF. As DNA, the CDR3 is TGTGCCAGCAATAGAGCGGCCGCCTACGAGCAGTACTTC.

CDR3 coding DNA: TGTGCCAGTAGTAAGAGAGCGGGACAACCGAACACTGAAGCTTTCTTT. Residues: CASSKRAGQPNTEAFF. The chain joins TRBV19 to TRBJ1-1; a possible D gene is TRBD1 (6 bases). Deletions cut 4 bases from V and 1 base from J, with 16 bases between. The CDR3 consists of 16 residues. Per the germline V gene, CDR1 is LNHDA and CDR2 is SQIVND (reference sequence).

The chain recombines TRBV6-5 with TRBJ2-7; 12 nucleotides align to TRBD2. In germline, CDR1 is MNHEY, CDR2 SVGAGI. The CDR3 runs 14 residues. Losses at the gene ends were 6 bases for V and 1 base for J; bases not matched to a gene: 1. The CDR3 DNA reads as TGTGCCAGCAGGACTAGCGGGAGTTCCTACGAGCAGTACTTC. Translation: CASRTSGSSYEQYF.

This rearrangement joins TRBV4-2 to TRBJ2-1, with a possible D match to TRBD1 (5 bases). CDR1 LGHNA and CDR2 YNFKEQ come from the germline V gene. With 0 bases removed from V and 1 base from J, the gap between germline ends came to 10 bases. CDR3 length: 16 residues. The CDR3, as DNA: TGTGCCAGCAGCCAAGAGACAGTTGGGTCCTACAATGAGCAGTTCTTC. Translating gives CASSQETVGSYNEQFF.

Comments on this clone: The same CDR3 also results from other DNA sequences found in this sample. The chain has TRBV25-1 and TRBJ1-2; 8 bases agree with TRBD1. Germline V lookup: CDR1 MGHDK, CDR2 SYGVNS. Trimming cost V 2 bases and J 8 bases; bases outside gene matches: 19. The CDR3 contains 18 residues. This CDR3 is CASSELSDRDNPDYGYTF. The DNA for the CDR3 is TGTGCCAGCAGTGAACTATCGGACAGGGATAACCCGGATTACGGCTACACCTTC.

This sequence joins TRBV30 and TRBJ2-1, with 9 bases lining up with TRBD2. V lost 3 bases, J lost 4 bases, and 10 bases stayed unmatched. The germline CDR1 and CDR2 sequences are GTSNPN and SVGIG (reference sequence). The CDR3 extends over 16 amino acids. The CDR3: CAWRGRGAGGYNEQFF. The DNA of the CDR3 is TGTGCCTGGAGGGGGAGGGGAGCGGGAGGATACAATGAGCAGTTCTTC.

The gene calls are TRBV7-9 and TRBJ2-7; 8 nucleotides align to TRBD1. The CDR3 spans 12 residues. V dropped 3 bases and J dropped 12; count of bases not matched to a gene: 7. Germline values: CDR1 SEHNR, CDR2 FQNEAQ (reference sequence). The CDR3 here is CASSFGQGVLYF. CDR3 coding DNA: TGTGCCAGCAGCTTCGGACAGGGTGTTTTGTACTTC.

V gene TRBV6-5 combines with J gene TRBJ2-5; D might be TRBD1 (6 bases). The CDR3 covers 13 residues. The V end lost 7 bases, the J end lost 7 bases, and 16 bases lay between the germline ends. Germline assignment: CDR1 MNHEY and CDR2 SVGAGI. The CDR3 DNA reads TGTGCCAGCAACGTCAGGGGCGCTGGGACCCAGTACTTC. Its translation is CASNVRGAGTQYF.

V gene TRBV5-1 combines with J gene TRBJ1-1; 7 bases align to TRBD1. In germline, CDR1 is SGHRS, CDR2 YFSETQ. J lost 4 bases, V lost 5 bases, and 5 bases had no gene match. This CDR3 has 13 residues. DNA for the CDR3: TGCGCCAGCAGGGGGGACAGCTTCACTGAAGCTTTCTTT. Residues: CASRGDSFTEAFF.

The chain employs TRBV6-1 and TRBJ1-1, with D perhaps matching TRBD1 (6 bases). Germline-derived CDR1 and CDR2 are MNHNS and SASEGT. This CDR3 spans 13 amino acids. Trimming took 7 bases from V and 2 from J, leaving 11 bases between them. CDR3 in amino acids: CASTRTANTEAFF. DNA of the CDR3: TGTGCCAGCACCCGGACAGCCAACACTGAAGCTTTCTTT.

The gene calls are TRBV13 and TRBJ2-2, with 10 bases lining up with TRBD2. V lost 2 bases to trimming and J lost 0 bases; unmatched junction nucleotides: 15. Germline V gene sequence: CDR1 PRHDT, CDR2 FYEKMQ (reference sequence). The CDR3 sequence is 21 residues long. The CDR3 is CASSLYFEKREGRSNTGELFF. DNA for the CDR3: TGTGCCAGCAGCTTATACTTTGAGAAGCGGGAGGGCCGCTCGAACACCGGGGAGCTGTTTTTT.

The V and J genes are TRBV28 and TRBJ1-2, with D possibly being TRBD1 (5 bases). The CDR3 runs 15 residues. Trimming removed 3 bases at V and 4 bases at J, with 15 bases between. Germline loops: CDR1 MDHEN, CDR2 SYDVKM. CDR3 DNA sequence: TGTGCCAGCAGTTTCGGCGGGGGGACGGCCTATGGCTACACCTTC. Its translation is CASSFGGGTAYGYTF.

The chain employs TRBV5-1 and TRBJ1-2, with 7 positions matching TRBD1. V was pared by 0 bases and J by 6 bases, with 8 bases of the junction left unmatched. CDR1 and CDR2 from the germline V gene are SGHRS and YFSETQ. The CDR3 totals 15 residues. CDR3 amino acids: CASSLGQGSNDGYTF. In DNA form, the CDR3 reads TGCGCCAGCAGCTTGGGACAGGGTTCGAATGATGGCTACACCTTC.

The V call is TRBV13, the J call TRBJ1-2; D might be TRBD1 (6 bases). Trimming took 6 bases from V and 0 from J, leaving 23 bases between them. Germline values: CDR1 PRHDT, CDR2 FYEKMQ (reference sequence). The CDR3 runs to 18 residues. The CDR3 reads CASSYGTPGGPANYGYTF. The CDR3 DNA reads TGTGCCAGCAGTTATGGCACCCCGGGGGGCCCAGCTAACTATGGCTACACCTTC.

V is TRBV11-1 and J is TRBJ2-3; possible D gene TRBD1, 5 bases. The germline V and J ends were trimmed by 5 bases and 0 bases, with 9 bases remaining between them. The CDR3 sequence is 14 residues long. The germline CDR1 and CDR2 sequences are SGHAT and FQDESV (reference sequence). The CDR3 protein is CASSPQGSTDTQYF. CDR3 coding DNA: TGTGCCAGCAGCCCCCAGGGAAGCACAGATACGCAGTATTTT.

This sequence joins TRBV11-2 and TRBJ1-4; TRBD1 agrees at 11 bases. Germline-derived CDR1 and CDR2 are SGHAT and FQNNGV. Trimming at V came to 1 base and at J to 8 bases, leaving 6 bases not matched to a gene. The CDR3 length is 16 residues. The CDR3 region is CASSLVGQGAWEKLFF. The CDR3 DNA follows: TGTGCCAGCAGCTTAGTCGGACAGGGGGCTTGGGAAAAACTGTTTTTT.

The rearrangement links TRBV4-3 to TRBJ2-1; 7 nucleotides match TRBD2. Germline lookup yields CDR1 LGHNA and CDR2 YSLEER. The CDR3 spans 16 residues. The trim removed 2 bases at V and 3 bases at J, leaving 7 bases unmatched. CDR3 amino acids: CASSQSTSTRYNEQFF. The CDR3 coding sequence is TGCGCCAGCAGCCAATCGACTAGCACACGCTACAATGAGCAGTTCTTC.

The chain has TRBV5-1 and TRBJ1-1, with TRBD1 as a possible D gene (6 bases). CDR1 and CDR2 (germline): SGHRS, YFSETQ. The V end was cut by 7 bases, the J end by 0 bases, with 16 bases between. The CDR3 is 15 residues long. The CDR3: CASSSAGALNTEAFF. For the CDR3, the DNA is TGCGCCAGCTCTTCGGCAGGGGCGCTGAACACTGAAGCTTTCTTT.

The rearrangement joins TRBV7-6 to TRBJ2-2; perhaps TRBD2 as D (6 bases). This CDR3 contains 14 residues. CDR1 SGHVS and CDR2 FNYEAQ come from the germline V gene. Trimming shortened V by 2 bases and J by 6 bases, and 10 bases separated the two germline ends. This CDR3 is CASSLSSGPGELFF. The CDR3 coding sequence is TGTGCCAGCAGCTTAAGCAGCGGGCCCGGGGAGCTGTTTTTT.